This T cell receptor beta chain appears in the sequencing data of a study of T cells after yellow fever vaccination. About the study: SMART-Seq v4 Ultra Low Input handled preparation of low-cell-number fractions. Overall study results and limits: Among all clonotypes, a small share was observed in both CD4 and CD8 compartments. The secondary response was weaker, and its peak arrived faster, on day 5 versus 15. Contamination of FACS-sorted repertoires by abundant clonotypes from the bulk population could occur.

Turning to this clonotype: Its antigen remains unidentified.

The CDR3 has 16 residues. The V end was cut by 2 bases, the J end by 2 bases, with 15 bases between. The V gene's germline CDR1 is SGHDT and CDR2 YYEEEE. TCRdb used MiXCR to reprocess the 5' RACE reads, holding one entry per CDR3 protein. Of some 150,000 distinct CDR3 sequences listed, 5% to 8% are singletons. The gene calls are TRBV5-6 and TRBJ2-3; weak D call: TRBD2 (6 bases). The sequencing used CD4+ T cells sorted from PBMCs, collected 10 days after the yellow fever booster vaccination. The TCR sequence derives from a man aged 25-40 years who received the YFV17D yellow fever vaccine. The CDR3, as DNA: TGTGCCAGCAGCTTTCCCCCCCTAGCGAACACAGATACGCAGTATTTT. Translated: CASSFPPLANTDTQYF.